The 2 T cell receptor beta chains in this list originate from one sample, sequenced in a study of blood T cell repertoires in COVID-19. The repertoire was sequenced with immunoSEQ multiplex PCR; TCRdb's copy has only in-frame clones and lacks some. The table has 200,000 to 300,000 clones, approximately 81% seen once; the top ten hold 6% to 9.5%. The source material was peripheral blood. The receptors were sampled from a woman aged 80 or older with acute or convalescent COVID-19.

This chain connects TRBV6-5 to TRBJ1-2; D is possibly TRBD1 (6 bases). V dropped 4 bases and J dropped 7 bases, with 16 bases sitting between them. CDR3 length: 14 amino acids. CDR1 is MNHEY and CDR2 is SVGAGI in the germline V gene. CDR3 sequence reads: CASSSRGRGFGYTF. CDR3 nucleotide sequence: TGTGCCAGCAGTTCGAGGGGTAGGGGGTTTGGCTACACCTTC.

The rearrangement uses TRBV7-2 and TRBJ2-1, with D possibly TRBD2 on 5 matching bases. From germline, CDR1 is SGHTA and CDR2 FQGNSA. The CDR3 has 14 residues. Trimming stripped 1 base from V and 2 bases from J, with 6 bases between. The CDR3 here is CASSLVRAYNEQFF. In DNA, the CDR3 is TGTGCCAGCAGCTTAGTGAGGGCCTACAATGAGCAGTTCTTC.